The rows below give T cell receptor beta chains drawn from one sample of a study of Ad26.COV2.S vaccination and SARS-CoV-2 variants. Assay: immunoSEQ multiplex PCR; the TCRdb copy retains only in-frame clones and omits some. Seen here are some 330,000 clones, under 90% observed once, and the top ten hold 5.5%. The sample in question was peripheral blood, obtained in a trial of Ad26.COV2.S vaccine versus placebo. The receptors originated from a person between 18 and 65 years old who received the Ad26.COV2.S COVID-19 vaccine or a placebo. CDR3s include the opening cysteine and the closing phenylalanine or tryptophan. Fields, in order: CDR3 DNA, CDR3 protein, J gene, CDR3 length, clone size, D gene, V gene. A D gene is named only where the DNA matches it firmly. Not all rows give a size; the values are once, few, many and, for expanded clones, a class.

TGTGCCAGCAGTCACATTCGGGACGGGAACACTGAAGCTTTCTTT,CASSHIRDGNTEAFF,TRBJ1-1,15,-,-,TRBV11-3
TGTGCCAGAAGCTTCGAAGGTGTTCCGGCAACTAATGAAAAACTGTTTTTT,CARSFEGVPATNEKLFF,TRBJ1-4,17,-,-,TRBV7-5
TGTGCCAGCAGCTTAGTTCCTAGCGGGACCAAAAACATTCAGTACTTC,CASSLVPSGTKNIQYF,TRBJ2-4,16,-,TRBD2,TRBV7-8
TGTGCCAGCAGTTTATACCCGAACACTGAAGCTTTCTTT,CASSLYPNTEAFF,TRBJ1-1,13,-,-,TRBV27
TGTGCCAGCAGCGAAACAGGACAGGGGGCCGGTCAGCCCCAGCATTTT,CASSETGQGAGQPQHF,TRBJ1-5,16,-,TRBD1,TRBV5-8
TGTGCCAGTAGTCTACACGACCCCCTAGCCAAAAACATTCAGTACTTC,CASSLHDPLAKNIQYF,TRBJ2-4,16,-,-,TRBV19
TGTGCCAGCAGCTTAATATACGGGACTAGCGGGAAAAGAGAGACCCAGTACTTC,CASSLIYGTSGKRETQYF,TRBJ2-5,18,few,TRBD2,TRBV13
TGTGCCAGCAGCGACTTAGCGGGGGGGAGATTCTACGAGCAGTACTTC,CASSDLAGGRFYEQYF,TRBJ2-7,16,once,TRBD2,TRBV5-6
TGTGCCAGCAGCCCACGCGGGACTAACACCGGGGAGCTGTTTTTT,CASSPRGTNTGELFF,TRBJ2-2,15,-,-,TRBV7-2
TGTGCCACCTCGACAGGGGCGGGGAGGGAGCAGTACTTC,CATSTGAGREQYF,TRBJ2-7,13,-,TRBD1,TRBV27
TGCGCCAGCAGCCAGTTTACAGGAATTACGGTGAACACTGAAGCTTTCTTT,CASSQFTGITVNTEAFF,TRBJ1-1,17,-,-,TRBV4-3
TGTGCCAGCTCACCGGCCGACGGAAACACCATATATTTT,CASSPADGNTIYF,TRBJ1-3,13,once,-,TRBV18
TGTGCCAGCAGCAAGGACATTAGCAATCAGCCCCAGCATTTT,CASSKDISNQPQHF,TRBJ1-5,14,once,-,TRBV28
TGTGCCAGCAGCCAAGATCAACTAGCGCCTAGCACAGATACGCAGTATTTT,CASSQDQLAPSTDTQYF,TRBJ2-3,17,few,TRBD2,TRBV3-1/TRBV3-2
TGTGCCAGCAGTTTTAACACTGAAGCTTTCTTT,CASSFNTEAFF,TRBJ1-1,11,-,-,TRBV12-3/TRBV12-4
TGTGCCAGCAGCCTAGGGACCACAGATACGCAGTATTTT,CASSLGTTDTQYF,TRBJ2-3,13,-,-,TRBV12-3/TRBV12-4